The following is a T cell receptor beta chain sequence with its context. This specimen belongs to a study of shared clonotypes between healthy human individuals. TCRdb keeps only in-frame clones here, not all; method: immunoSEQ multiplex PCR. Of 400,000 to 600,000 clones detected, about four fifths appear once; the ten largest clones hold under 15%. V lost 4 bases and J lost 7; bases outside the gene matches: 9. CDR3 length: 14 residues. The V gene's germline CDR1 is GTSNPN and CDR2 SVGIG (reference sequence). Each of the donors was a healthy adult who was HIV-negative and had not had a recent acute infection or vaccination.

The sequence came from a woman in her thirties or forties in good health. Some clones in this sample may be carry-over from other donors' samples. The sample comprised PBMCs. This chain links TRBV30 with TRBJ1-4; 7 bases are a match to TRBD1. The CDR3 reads CAWTLNRGGEKLFF. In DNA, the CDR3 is TGTGCCTGGACCCTGAACAGGGGAGGTGAAAAACTGTTTTTT.